Below, 3 T cell receptor beta chains from the same sample are listed, as sequenced in a study of cytomegalovirus exposure and HLA in healthy donors. The PCR contained 60 Vbeta and 13 Jbeta primers. The table came from immunoSEQ multiplex PCR; TCRdb's copy has only in-frame clones and leaves some out. The sample includes over 150,000 clones, 75% to 85% of them seen just once. Sequencing was performed on PBMCs. The origin of the receptors is a woman aged 55-70 years in good health and CMV-seropositive.

V is TRBV15 and J is TRBJ1-1; TRBD1 matches 9 bases. Germline CDR1 is LNHNV and CDR2 is YYDKDF (reference sequence). The CDR3 runs 15 residues. Unmatched junction bases numbered 3, after V lost 3 bases and J lost 1 base. The CDR3 spells CATSRDRGQNTEAFF. The CDR3 nucleotides read TGTGCCACCAGCAGGGACAGGGGACAGAACACTGAAGCTTTCTTT.

The J gene is TRBJ2-5, the V gene TRBV5-1; the D is unclear. Germline V gene sequence: CDR1 SGHRS, CDR2 YFSETQ. This CDR3 is 14 amino acids long. Trimming stripped 4 bases from V and 5 bases from J, with 15 bases between. The CDR3 spells CASSPAPGVETQYF. Written as DNA, the CDR3 is TGCGCCAGCAGCCCCGCCCCGGGTGTGGAGACCCAGTACTTC.

The rearrangement links TRBV11-2 to TRBJ2-5, with D possibly being TRBD2 (5 bases). This CDR3 spans 14 amino acids. Deletions cut 3 bases from V and 10 bases from J, with 18 bases between. Germline-derived CDR1 and CDR2 are SGHAT and FQNNGV. The CDR3 protein is CASSFETGIPRQYF. In DNA, the CDR3 is TGTGCCAGCAGCTTTGAGACGGGGATACCCCGCCAGTACTTC.